This TCR beta chain is from a study of cytomegalovirus exposure and HLA in healthy donors. Primers: 60 Vbeta forward and 13 Jbeta reverse. The repertoire was sequenced with immunoSEQ multiplex PCR; TCRdb's copy has only in-frame clones and lacks some. Of 150,000 or so clones in the sample, 77% were seen once. Study-wide findings and caveats: According to an earlier analysis, most TCR beta V segments yielded productive rearrangements about 87% or about 30% of the time.

Comment on this clone: The antigen is unknown.

CDR3 length equals 16 residues. V lost 4 bases, J lost 2 bases, and 15 bases lay in between. Germline V lookup: CDR1 SNHLY, CDR2 FYNNEI. Sequencing was done on a sample of PBMCs. The TCR comes from a male donor in good health and CMV-seropositive. J is TRBJ1-5 and V is TRBV2; D remains unclear. CDR3 amino acids: CASSGYPGGGNQPQHF. CDR3 bases: TGTGCCAGCAGTGGTTATCCGGGAGGCGGCAATCAGCCCCAGCATTTT.